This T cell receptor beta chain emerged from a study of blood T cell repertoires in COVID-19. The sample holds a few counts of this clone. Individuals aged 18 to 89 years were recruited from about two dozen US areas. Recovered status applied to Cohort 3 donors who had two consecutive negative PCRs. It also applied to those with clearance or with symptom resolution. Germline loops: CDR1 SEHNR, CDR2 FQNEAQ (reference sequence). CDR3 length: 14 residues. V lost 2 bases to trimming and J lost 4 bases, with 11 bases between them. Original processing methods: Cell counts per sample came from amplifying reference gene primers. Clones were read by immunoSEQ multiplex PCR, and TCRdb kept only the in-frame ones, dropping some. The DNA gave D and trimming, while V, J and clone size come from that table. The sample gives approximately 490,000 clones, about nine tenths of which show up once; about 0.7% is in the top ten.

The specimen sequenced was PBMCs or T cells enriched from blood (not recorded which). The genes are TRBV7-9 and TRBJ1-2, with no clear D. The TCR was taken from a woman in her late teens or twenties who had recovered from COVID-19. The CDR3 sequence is CASSLNGESYGYTF. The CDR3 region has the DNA TGTGCCAGCAGCTTAAACGGGGAGAGCTATGGCTACACCTTC.